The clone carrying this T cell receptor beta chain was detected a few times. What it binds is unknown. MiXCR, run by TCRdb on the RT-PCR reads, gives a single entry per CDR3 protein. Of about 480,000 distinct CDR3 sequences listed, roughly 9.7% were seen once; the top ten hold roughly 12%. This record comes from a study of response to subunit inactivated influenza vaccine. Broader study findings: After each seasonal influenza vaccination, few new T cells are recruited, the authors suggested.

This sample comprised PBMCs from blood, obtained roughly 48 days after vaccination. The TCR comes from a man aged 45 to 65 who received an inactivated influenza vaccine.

DNA for the CDR3: TGTGCCAGCAGCTTATCCACGGCACCCTCCTACGAGCAGTACTTC. Protein: CASSLSTAPSYEQYF. This rearrangement joins TRBV11-2 to TRBJ2-7; D ambiguous. Germline values: CDR1 SGHAT, CDR2 FQNNGV. V was shortened by 2 bases and J by 0 bases, with 11 bases between the two germline ends. CDR3 length equals 15 residues.